This T cell receptor (beta chain) appears in the sequencing data of a study of beta chain features in type 1 diabetes. Note on this clone: Antigen specificity is unknown.

cDNA synthesis used the whole RNA isolate, giving expressed TCRB sequences. Using immunoSEQ multiplex PCR, the repertoire was profiled, and TCRdb retains in-frame clones only, with some absent. The sample has around 41,000 clones, approximately 70% seen once. The CDR3 spans 15 residues. CDR1 and CDR2 (germline): LNHDA, SQIVND (reference sequence). Trimming cost V 3 bases and J 5 bases, with 16 bases left between them. CD4+ naive, central memory, regulatory and stem cell-like memory subsets were isolated by sorting on CD45RO/CCR7/CD25/CD127/CD95/CD27. Whole-study results and caveats: Shorter templates may be favored by PCR, equally so in patients and controls. The question left open here concerned HLA type influencing TCRB rearrangement. Significant though moderate, a shortening of TCRB CDR3s appeared in all four CD4+ subsets of Type 1 diabetes patients. Within the patient group, naive, central memory and Treg TCRB repertoires appeared more similar to each other than within healthy donors.

The receptor comes from a man aged 30 to 39 with type 1 diabetes. Some clones in this sample may be carry-over from other donors' samples. This chain links TRBV19 with TRBJ1-2; tentatively, D is TRBD1 (6 bases). The material sequenced was Tregs from blood. Here the CDR3 reads CASSIVGQRHYGYTF. The CDR3, as DNA: TGTGCCAGTAGTATCGTAGGACAGCGACATTATGGCTACACCTTC.